One and the same sample provided the 9 T cell receptor beta chains below, sequenced in a study of blood T cell repertoires in COVID-19. The data were produced by immunoSEQ multiplex PCR, yet TCRdb's version contains in-frame clones alone and is incomplete. The repertoire holds 350,000 or so clones, roughly 88% seen once, with 1.6% in the top ten. Sequenced: peripheral blood. Receptors were obtained from a woman in her twenties or thirties with COVID-19, enrolled during active disease.

The rearrangement joins TRBV7-9 to TRBJ2-5; D perhaps matches TRBD1 (5 bases). The length of the CDR3 is 13 residues. Between the trimmed V and J ends, which lost 2 bases and 3 bases, there was a span of 7 bases. CDR1 SEHNR and CDR2 FQNEAQ come from the germline V gene (reference sequence). CDR3 amino acids: CASSLRQKETQYF. CDR3 in DNA: TGTGCCAGCAGCTTAAGACAGAAAGAGACCCAGTACTTC. Together with reference TRBV7-9 and TRBJ2-5, the CDR3 gives the full variable domain: DTGVSQNPRHKITKRGQNVTFRCDPISEHNRLYWYRQTLGQGPEFLTYFQNEAQLEKSRLLSDRFSAERPKGSFSTLEIQRTEQGDSAMYLCASSLRQKETQYFGPGTRLLVL.

The genes are TRBV5-6 and TRBJ1-1; weak D call: TRBD1 (5 bases). Germline V gene sequence: CDR1 SGHDT, CDR2 YYEEEE. V was shortened by 0 bases and J by 4 bases, with 13 bases between the two germline ends. This CDR3 region has 15 residues. The CDR3 DNA reads TGTGCCAGCAGCTTGGAGTACGGGGGGATCACTGAAGCTTTCTTT. As protein: CASSLEYGGITEAFF.

This clone was recorded once. V and J are TRBV5-1 and TRBJ2-7; 13 bases align to TRBD2. The CDR3 contains 15 residues. V lost 6 bases to trimming and J lost 5 bases; unmatched junction nucleotides: 8. Germline V CDR1 and CDR2: SGHRS, YFSETQ. This CDR3 is CASISGLAGANEQYF. The CDR3 nucleotides read TGCGCCAGCATTTCCGGACTAGCGGGGGCAAACGAGCAGTACTTC.

The chain joins TRBV5-4 to TRBJ1-2, with D maybe TRBD1 (6 bases). V gave up 1 base and J gave up 3 bases, with 10 bases separating them. The germline CDR1 and CDR2 sequences are SGHNT and YYREEE (reference sequence). The CDR3 totals 14 residues. CDR3 sequence: CASSLTGTDYGYTF. In DNA, the CDR3 is TGTGCCAGCAGCTTGACAGGGACCGACTATGGCTACACCTTC.

The genes are TRBV7-2 and TRBJ2-5; a possible D gene is TRBD2 (6 bases). V lost 3 bases and J lost 2, with 13 bases in between. The CDR3 length is 15 residues. Germline lookup yields CDR1 SGHTA and CDR2 FQGNSA. The CDR3 protein is CASSFHRDLQETQYF. CDR3 nucleotides: TGTGCCAGCAGCTTCCACCGGGACTTACAAGAGACCCAGTACTTC.

The chain employs TRBV6-1 and TRBJ1-5, with D perhaps matching TRBD1 (5 bases). The CDR3 is 15 amino acids. V was trimmed by 2 bases and J by 5 bases, leaving 13 bases between them. Germline CDR1 and CDR2: MNHNS and SASEGT. The CDR3 loop reads CASSESQGGYQPQHF. CDR3 in DNA: TGTGCCAGCAGTGAATCTCAGGGTGGGTATCAGCCCCAGCATTTT.

The chain uses TRBV11-2 and TRBJ2-1; TRBD2 agrees at 11 bases. This CDR3 is 18 amino acids long. From germline, CDR1 is SGHAT and CDR2 FQNNGV. Losses at the gene ends were 3 bases for V and 7 bases for J; bases not matched to a gene: 14. The CDR3 region has the DNA TGTGCCAGCAGCTTCGCCAACCGGCCTAGCGGGGGGTCGAATGAGCAGTTCTTC. Protein: CASSFANRPSGGSNEQFF.

The chain carries TRBV12-5 and TRBJ1-1; 8 bases fit TRBD1. Germline V gene sequence: CDR1 LGHNT, CDR2 FRNRAP. V lost 2 bases to trimming and J lost 8 bases; unmatched junction nucleotides: 1. The CDR3 spans 12 residues. CDR3 region: CASGLWTGEAFF. The CDR3, as DNA: TGTGCTAGTGGTTTGTGGACAGGGGAAGCTTTCTTT.

The rearrangement joins TRBV6-6 to TRBJ1-2; D gene ambiguous. The germline CDR1 and CDR2 sequences are MNHNY and SVGAGI (reference sequence). The CDR3 loop spans 12 amino acids. Deletions cut 11 bases from V and 6 bases from J, with 16 bases between. CDR3: CASGGRVNGYTF. In DNA, the CDR3 is TGTGCCTCGGGAGGGAGGGTGAATGGCTACACCTTC.